The next 16 T cell receptor beta chains were all read from a single sample in a study of blood T cell repertoires in COVID-19. Profiled with immunoSEQ multiplex PCR; TCRdb holds only in-frame clones, not every one. The profile shows roughly 74,000 clones, 84% of them singletons. The sample comprised peripheral blood. The receptors here all came from a man aged 70-80 years with acute or convalescent COVID-19.

The chain links TRBV9 to TRBJ1-3; D is ambiguous. The CDR3 has 17 residues. Germline assignment: CDR1 SGDLS and CDR2 YYNGEE. Trimming left V 0 bases short and J 2 bases short, with 15 bases between. CDR3 sequence (DNA): TGTGCCAGCAGCGTAGCTGCCGCTACGTTTGCTGGAAACACCATATATTTT. It encodes CASSVAAATFAGNTIYF. Filled out from reference TRBV9 and TRBJ1-3, the complete variable domain reads DSGVTQTPKHLITATGQRVTLRCSPRSGDLSVYWYQQSLDQGLQFLIQYYNGEERAKGNILERFSAQQFPDLHSELNLSSLELGDSALYFCASSVAAATFAGNTIYFGEGSWLTVV.

This chain links TRBV9 with TRBJ1-2; TRBD1 matches 7 bases. CDR3 size: 15 residues. The V and J ends lost 0 bases and 0 bases, in that order; junction bases with no gene match: 2. Germline V gene lookup returns CDR1 SGDLS and CDR2 YYNGEE. The CDR3 spells CASSVATGSNYGYTF. The DNA of the CDR3 is TGTGCCAGCAGCGTAGCGACAGGGTCTAACTATGGCTACACCTTC.

CDR3 DNA sequence: TGTGCCAGCAGCCAAGCTTGGACAGGGGTATCTGGAAACACCATATATTTT. Its translation is CASSQAWTGVSGNTIYF. The rearrangement links TRBV3-1 (or the pseudogene TRBV3-2) to TRBJ1-3, with 9 bases lining up with TRBD1. The germline CDR1 and CDR2 sequences are LGHDT and YNNKEL (reference sequence). Trimming at V came to 1 base and at J to 1 base, leaving 5 bases not matched to a gene. This CDR3 contains 17 residues.

The chain links TRBV29-1 to TRBJ2-1, with 10 bases aligning to TRBD2. Germline V gene data show CDR1 as SQVTM and CDR2 as ANQGSEA. This CDR3 is 14 amino acids long. V shed 6 bases and J 4 bases; nucleotides not matched to a gene: 6. CDR3 sequence: CSVAGTSVYNEQFF. CDR3 nucleotides: TGCAGCGTGGCCGGGACTAGCGTTTACAATGAGCAGTTCTTC.

This chain connects TRBV15 to TRBJ1-1; D remains ambiguous. With 3 bases removed from V and 1 base from J, the gap between germline ends came to 9 bases. In germline, CDR1 is LNHNV, CDR2 YYDKDF (reference sequence). This CDR3 contains 14 residues. The CDR3 loop reads CATSSVGGNTEAFF. The CDR3 nucleotides read TGTGCCACCAGCAGCGTTGGAGGGAACACTGAAGCTTTCTTT. The whole variable domain, filled in from reference TRBV15 and TRBJ1-1, reads DAMVIQNPRYQVTQFGKPVTLSCSQTLNHNVMYWYQQKSSQAPKLLFHYYDKDFNNEADTPDNFQSRRPNTSFCFLDIRSPGLGDTAMYLCATSSVGGNTEAFFGQGTRLTVV.

This chain joins TRBV6-5 and TRBJ1-2; no firm D call. The CDR3 extends over 11 amino acids. The germline CDR1 and CDR2 sequences are MNHEY and SVGAGI. Trimming removed 7 bases from V and 5 bases from J, with 8 bases in between. CDR3 sequence (DNA): TGTGCCAGCACCCGGGGATATGGCTACACCTTC. Translating gives CASTRGYGYTF.

The chain uses TRBV27 and TRBJ2-3, with D tentatively TRBD2 (6 bases). Trimming pared 5 bases from V and 0 bases from J, leaving 12 bases between. The germline V gene has CDR1 MNHEY and CDR2 SMNVEV (reference sequence). The CDR3 runs to 15 residues. The CDR3 loop reads CASSPSGLSTDTQYF. CDR3 in DNA: TGTGCCAGCAGTCCTTCGGGACTGAGCACAGATACGCAGTATTTT.

The chain recombines TRBV28 with TRBJ1-4; TRBD1 is a possible D gene (6 bases). Trimming shortened V by 7 bases and J by 0 bases, and 18 bases separated the two germline ends. The CDR3 sequence is 17 residues long. Germline-derived CDR1 and CDR2 are MDHEN and SYDVKM. The CDR3 bases are TGTGCCAGCAAACCCCAAGGGGGGGGATCAACTAATGAAAAACTGTTTTTT. Translating it yields CASKPQGGGSTNEKLFF.

The chain employs TRBV7-3 and TRBJ2-1; a possible D gene is TRBD1 (6 bases). Germline V gives CDR1 SGHTA, CDR2 FQGTGA. This CDR3 has 16 residues. V shed 3 bases and J shed 5 bases, with 17 bases lying between them. The CDR3 sequence is CASSFEGVIGDNEQFF. Written as DNA, the CDR3 is TGTGCCAGCAGCTTTGAGGGGGTGATCGGAGACAATGAGCAGTTCTTC.

J is TRBJ2-2 and V is TRBV11-3, with a weak D call TRBD1 (6 bases). The CDR3 runs to 15 residues. Germline values: CDR1 SGHNT, CDR2 YENEEA. Trimming pared 5 bases from V and 5 bases from J, leaving 15 bases between. The CDR3 nucleotides read TGTGCCAGCAGCCCAGCCAGAGGGGGTACCGGGGAGCTGTTTTTT. It specifies CASSPARGGTGELFF.

This chain links TRBV12-3 or TRBV12-4 with TRBJ2-5; 8 nucleotides align to TRBD1. This CDR3 spans 13 amino acids. After removal of 6 bases from V and 3 bases from J, the junction contained 3 bases not matched to a gene. DNA of the CDR3: TGTGCCAGCAGCAAGGACAGGGAAGAGACCCAGTACTTC. It codes for CASSKDREETQYF.

V usage is TRBV5-1 and J usage is TRBJ2-5, with TRBD1 matching over 8 bases. This CDR3 is built from 15 residues. V was pared by 4 bases and J by 4 bases, with 9 bases of the junction left unmatched. CDR1 is SGHRS, CDR2 YFSETQ, per germline. The CDR3 bases are TGCGCCAGCAGCCGAGGGGCAGGGGGCGGAGAGACCCAGTACTTC. It translates to CASSRGAGGGETQYF.

The chain uses TRBV28 and TRBJ1-5; 10 bases map to TRBD1. After removal of 6 bases from V and 7 bases from J, the junction contained 6 bases not matched to a gene. The CDR3 has 14 residues. CDR1 is MDHEN and CDR2 is SYDVKM in the germline V gene. CDR3 in amino acids: CASSDRGPGQPQHF. CDR3 DNA sequence: TGTGCCAGCAGCGACAGGGGGCCAGGCCAGCCCCAGCATTTT.

This chain joins TRBV9 and TRBJ2-1, with TRBD2 matching 11 bases. Germline V CDR1 and CDR2: SGDLS, YYNGEE. This CDR3 has 15 amino acids. Trimming removed 4 bases from V and 7 bases from J; junction bases left unmatched: 7. This CDR3 reads CASSLRLAGRNEQFF. Written as DNA, the CDR3 is TGTGCCAGCAGCCTTAGACTAGCGGGAAGGAATGAGCAGTTCTTC.

The V call is TRBV7-8, the J call TRBJ1-1, with 8 bases that match TRBD1. This CDR3 is 15 amino acids long. From germline, CDR1 is SGHVS and CDR2 FQNEAQ. J lost 1 base, V lost 4 bases, and 5 bases had no gene match. The CDR3 DNA sequence: TGTGCCAGCAGCTCCAGACAGGGGCCGAACACTGAAGCTTTCTTT. Protein product: CASSSRQGPNTEAFF. Filled out from reference TRBV7-8 and TRBJ1-1, the complete variable domain reads GAGVSQSPRYKVAKRGQDVALRCDPISGHVSLFWYQQALGQGPEFLTYFQNEAQLDKSGLPSDRFFAERPEGSVSTLKIQRTQQEDSAVYLCASSSRQGPNTEAFFGQGTRLTVV.

The chain combines TRBV23-1 with TRBJ2-7; 7 bases agree with TRBD1. TRBV23-1 is given ORF status, its function remaining uncertain. With 7 bases clipped from V and 3 bases from J, the junction kept 15 bases outside the gene matches. CDR3 size: 16 residues. CDR3 residues: CASTPGQEPLCYEQYF. CDR3 in DNA: TGCGCCAGCACCCCAGGACAGGAACCCCTCTGCTACGAGCAGTACTTC.